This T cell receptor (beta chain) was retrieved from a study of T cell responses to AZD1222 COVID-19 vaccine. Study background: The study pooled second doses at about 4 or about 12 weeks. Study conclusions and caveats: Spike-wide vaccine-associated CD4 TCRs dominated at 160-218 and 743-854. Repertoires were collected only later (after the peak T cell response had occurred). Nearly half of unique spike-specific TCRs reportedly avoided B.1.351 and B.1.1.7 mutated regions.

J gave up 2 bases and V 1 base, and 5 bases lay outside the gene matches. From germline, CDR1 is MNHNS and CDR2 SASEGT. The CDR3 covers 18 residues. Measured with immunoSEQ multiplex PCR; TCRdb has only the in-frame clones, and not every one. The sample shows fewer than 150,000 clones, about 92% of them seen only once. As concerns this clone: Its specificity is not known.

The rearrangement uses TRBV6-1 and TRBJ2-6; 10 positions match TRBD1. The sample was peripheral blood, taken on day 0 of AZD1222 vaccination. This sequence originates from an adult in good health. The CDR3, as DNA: TGTGCCAGCAGTGAAGTCCCGGGACAGGGGACTGGGGCCAACGTCCTGACTTTC. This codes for CASSEVPGQGTGANVLTF.